This T cell receptor beta chain appears in the sequencing data of a study of blood T cell repertoires in COVID-19. Per the original methods: It was from reference gene primer amplification that nucleated cell counts were estimated. Profiled with immunoSEQ multiplex PCR; TCRdb holds only in-frame clones, not every one. The DNA gave D and trimming, while V, J and clone size come from that table. The sample holds roughly 320,000 clones, approximately 86% seen once. Germline CDR1 is MNHEY and CDR2 is SMNVEV (reference sequence). The V and J ends lost 5 bases and 3 bases, in that order; junction bases with no gene match: 5. The CDR3 length is 15 residues.

The V gene is TRBV27, the J gene TRBJ2-1, with 9 bases aligning to TRBD1. Sequenced material: peripheral blood. The sequence was obtained from a man in his 70s with acute or convalescent COVID-19. The CDR3 coding sequence is TGTGCCAGCAGTCAGGGACAGGGTTTCTACAATGAGCAGTTCTTC. It specifies CASSQGQGFYNEQFF.